This T cell receptor beta chain was obtained from a study of shared clonotypes between healthy human individuals. CD4+ cells yielded CD45RA+ naive and CD45RA-negative memory subsets. With V trimmed by 1 base and J by 6 bases, 12 bases remained unmatched. In germline, CDR1 is SGHDT, CDR2 YYEEEE. CDR3 length equals 16 residues. The table came from immunoSEQ multiplex PCR; TCRdb's copy has only in-frame clones and leaves some out. The data contain more than 2 million clones, around 95% of them singletons. The chain joins TRBV5-6 to TRBJ2-5; TRBD1 matches at 7 bases. The clonotype comes from a man aged 18-30 years in good health. The sequencing input was naive CD4+ T cells sorted from blood. Subset meaning: CD45RA+ positively selected. CDR3 sequence (DNA): TGTGCCAGCAGCTTGTGGCATGAGGGGGCGCAGAAGACCCAGTACTTC. Its translation: CASSLWHEGAQKTQYF.